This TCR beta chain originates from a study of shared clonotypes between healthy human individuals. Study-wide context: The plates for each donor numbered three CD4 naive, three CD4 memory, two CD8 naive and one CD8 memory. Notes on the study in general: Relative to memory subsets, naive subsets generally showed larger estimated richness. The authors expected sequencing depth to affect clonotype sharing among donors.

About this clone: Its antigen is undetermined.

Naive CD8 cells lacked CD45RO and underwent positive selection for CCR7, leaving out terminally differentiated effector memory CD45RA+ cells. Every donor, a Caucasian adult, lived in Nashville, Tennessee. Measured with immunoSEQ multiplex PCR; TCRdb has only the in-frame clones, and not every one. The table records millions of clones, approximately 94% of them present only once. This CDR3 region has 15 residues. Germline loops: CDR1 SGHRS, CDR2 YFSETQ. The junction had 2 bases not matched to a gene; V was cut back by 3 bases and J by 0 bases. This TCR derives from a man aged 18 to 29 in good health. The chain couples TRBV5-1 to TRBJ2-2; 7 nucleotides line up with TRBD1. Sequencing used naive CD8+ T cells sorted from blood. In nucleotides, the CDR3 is TGCGCCAGCAGCTCTACAGGGGCGAACACCGGGGAGCTGTTTTTT. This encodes CASSSTGANTGELFF.